Listed below are T cell receptor beta chains from one sample, sequenced in a study of cytomegalovirus exposure and HLA in healthy donors. Repertoires were generated with immunoSEQ multiplex PCR, while TCRdb's copy carries only in-frame clones and drops some. The sample yields 55,000 to 70,000 clones, roughly 75% seen once. Specimen: PBMCs. These receptors were taken from a woman between 25 and 40 years old in good health and CMV-seronegative. CDR3s include the opening cysteine and the closing phenylalanine or tryptophan. A D gene is named only where the DNA matches it firmly. Size values are once, few and many counts, or a class for expanded clones, and some rows have none.

j_call v_call d_call clone_size cdr3_aa cdr3_nt
TRBJ2-2 TRBV7-8 TRBD1 . CASSLRTGSGELFF TGTGCCAGCAGCTTAAGGACAGGGTCCGGGGAGCTGTTTTTT
TRBJ2-3 TRBV6-4 . . CASSPTVPPVTDTQYF TGTGCCAGCAGTCCGACAGTCCCCCCAGTCACAGATACGCAGTATTTT
TRBJ2-1 TRBV4-3 . . CASSPYRRSYNEQFF TGCGCCAGCAGCCCGTACCGGAGGTCCTACAATGAGCAGTTCTTC
TRBJ2-1 TRBV19 TRBD2 . CASSGGLAGVLSSYNEQFF TGTGCCAGTAGTGGGGGACTAGCGGGTGTTCTTTCTTCGTACAATGAGCAGTTCTTC
TRBJ2-6 TRBV28 . . CASSRGRYREMLSGANVLTF TGTGCCAGCAGCCGAGGGCGATACAGGGAGATGCTCTCTGGGGCCAACGTCCTGACTTTC
TRBJ1-2 TRBV2 TRBD1 . CASSQIDRGSGGYTF TGTGCCAGCAGTCAGATCGACAGGGGATCGGGCGGCTACACCTTC
TRBJ1-1 TRBV7-2 . . CASSPRPGTEAFF TGTGCCAGCAGCCCGCGGCCCGGGACTGAAGCTTTCTTT
TRBJ1-1 TRBV18 . . CASSVGQNTEAFF TGTGCCAGCTCAGTGGGACAGAACACTGAAGCTTTCTTT
TRBJ2-1 TRBV11-2 TRBD1 . CASSLVGGSGPSYNEQFF TGTGCCAGCAGCTTAGTAGGGGGCTCCGGCCCCTCCTACAATGAGCAGTTCTTC
TRBJ1-1 TRBV6-5 . . CASRLQGRGTEAFF TGTGCCAGCAGACTACAGGGCCGAGGGACTGAAGCTTTCTTT
TRBJ2-7 TRBV13 TRBD2 . CASNLAGCEQYF TGTGCCAGCAACCTAGCGGGGTGCGAGCAGTACTTC
TRBJ1-2 TRBV9 TRBD1 few CASGTGNYGYTF TGTGCCAGCGGGACAGGGAACTATGGCTACACCTTC
TRBJ2-7 TRBV14 . . CASSQNPVYEWQYF TGTGCCAGCAGCCAAAACCCGGTGTACGAGTGGCAGTACTTC
TRBJ2-2 TRBV25-1 TRBD2 . CASSGPSGTNTGELFF TGTGCCAGCAGTGGACCTAGCGGGACGAACACCGGGGAGCTGTTTTTT
TRBJ1-1 TRBV28 TRBD1 . CASSLGRGEAFF TGTGCCAGCAGTTTAGGCAGGGGGGAAGCTTTCTTT
TRBJ2-5 TRBV6-5 . . CASSSDSQETQYF TGTGCCAGCAGCTCGGACAGCCAAGAGACCCAGTACTTC
TRBJ1-1 TRBV2 TRBD1 . CASRGQGANNLNTEAFF TGTGCCAGCAGGGGACAGGGGGCCAACAACCTGAACACTGAAGCTTTCTTT
TRBJ2-4 TRBV5-8 TRBD2 few CASSLGRSNIQYF TGTGCCAGCAGCCTCGGGAGGTCCAACATTCAGTACTTC
TRBJ1-1 TRBV6-1 . . CASSERGGYNTEAFF TGTGCCAGCAGTGAGCGGGGTGGCTATAACACTGAAGCTTTCTTT
TRBJ1-2 TRBV29-1 . few CSVERGRARTF TGCAGCGTTGAAAGAGGCAGGGCTCGAACCTTC
TRBJ1-5 TRBV28 . . CGIGSQGRNSNQPQHF TGTGGGATCGGTTCACAGGGCAGGAATAGCAATCAGCCCCAGCATTTT
TRBJ1-4 TRBV5-8 TRBD1 few CASSHGQANEKLFF TGTGCCAGCAGCCACGGACAGGCTAATGAAAAACTGTTTTTT
TRBJ2-2 TRBV11-1 TRBD2 . CASSWPLSGSGNTGELFF TGTGCCAGCAGCTGGCCCCTTAGCGGGAGTGGTAACACCGGGGAGCTGTTTTTT
TRBJ2-7 TRBV18 . . CASSSRTPDYEQYF TGTGCCAGCTCATCCCGGACTCCTGATTACGAGCAGTACTTC
TRBJ2-2 TRBV5-1 TRBD2 . CASSFATSGSWGGELFF TGCGCCAGCAGCTTCGCCACTAGCGGGAGTTGGGGCGGGGAGCTGTTTTTT
TRBJ2-3 TRBV5-4 . . CASTLPGQLTTDTQYF TGTGCCAGCACCCTCCCGGGACAACTAACCACAGATACGCAGTATTTT
TRBJ1-2 TRBV7-2 . few CASSLASGTRAHGYTF TGTGCCAGCAGCTTAGCCAGCGGGACCAGGGCGCATGGCTACACCTTC
TRBJ2-7 TRBV5-1 . once CASSLESRGPYEQYF TGCGCCAGCAGCTTGGAATCCAGGGGTCCCTACGAGCAGTACTTC
TRBJ1-1 TRBV9 . . CASSVAGTHEAFF TGTGCCAGCAGCGTAGCGGGGACACATGAAGCTTTCTTT
TRBJ1-5 TRBV2 TRBD1 . CASTGGNRPQHF TGTGCCAGCACAGGGGGCAATCGGCCCCAGCATTTT
TRBJ2-7 TRBV11-3 TRBD1 . CASSSTRDSYEQYF TGTGCCAGCAGCTCAACCAGGGACAGTTACGAGCAGTACTTC
TRBJ1-3 TRBV7-6 . . CASSFRLNSGNTIYF TGTGCCAGCAGCTTTAGATTGAACTCTGGAAACACCATATATTTT
TRBJ2-1 TRBV29-1 . once CSVLDSVNEQFF TGCAGCGTTTTGGACTCCGTCAATGAGCAGTTCTTC
TRBJ2-1 TRBV27 TRBD2 . CASSFRSSGRLGTYNEQFF TGTGCCAGCAGTTTTAGGTCTAGCGGGAGGTTAGGGACATACAATGAGCAGTTCTTC
TRBJ1-4 TRBV5-1 . . CASGVGTRDEKLFF TGCGCCAGCGGAGTCGGGACACGGGACGAAAAACTGTTTTTT
TRBJ2-1 TRBV6-1 . once CASSDSGKGNEQFF TGTGCCAGCAGTGATAGCGGTAAAGGAAATGAGCAGTTCTTC
TRBJ2-3 TRBV2 TRBD2 . CASSGEGRTDTQYF TGTGCCAGCAGTGGGGAGGGCCGGACAGATACGCAGTATTTT